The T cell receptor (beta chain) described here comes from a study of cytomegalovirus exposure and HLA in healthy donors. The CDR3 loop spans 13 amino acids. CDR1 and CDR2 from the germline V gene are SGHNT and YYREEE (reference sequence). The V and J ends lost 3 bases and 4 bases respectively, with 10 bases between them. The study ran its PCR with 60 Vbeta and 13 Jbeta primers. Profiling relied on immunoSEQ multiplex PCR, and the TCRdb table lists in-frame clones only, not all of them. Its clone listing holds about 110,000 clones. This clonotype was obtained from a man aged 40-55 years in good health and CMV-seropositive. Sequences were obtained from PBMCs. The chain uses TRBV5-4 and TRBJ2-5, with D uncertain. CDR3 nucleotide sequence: TGTGCCAGCAGCTCCCAGACTGGAGAGACCCAGTACTTC. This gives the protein CASSSQTGETQYF.